This TCR beta chain was recorded in a study of cytomegalovirus exposure and HLA in healthy donors. The CDR3 spans 15 residues. PCR primers comprised 60 Vbeta and 13 Jbeta primers. Per the original methods: About 11 million of roughly 81 million unique TCR beta chains were shared, per a later count. The data were produced by immunoSEQ multiplex PCR, yet TCRdb's version contains in-frame clones alone and is incomplete. The DNA was the basis for D and trimming; V, J and clone size are from that table. Of roughly 140,000 clones in the sample, around three fifths were seen once. In this sample, this clone turned up once.

This chain connects TRBV12-2 to TRBJ2-7; no DNA check was done on the table's D call, TRBD1. TRBV12-2 is a known pseudogene. The specimen was PBMCs. The receptor comes from a woman in her 30s in good health and CMV-seropositive. The CDR3 is CASRLGQVGSYEQYF. In DNA, the CDR3 is TGTGCAAGTCGCTTAGGACAGGTCGGCTCCTACGAGCAGTACTTC.